This record concerns one T cell receptor beta chain sequence. The source of the sample is a study of blood T cell repertoires in COVID-19. Overall study context: Samples of COVID-19 (acute and convalescent) were obtained from the United States, Italy and Spain. The analysed material was cDNA or gDNA that came from T cells, B-cell-depleted T cells, or PBMCs.

V dropped 4 bases and J dropped 5; count of bases not matched to a gene: 4. There are 14 residues in the CDR3. Germline CDR1 is LNHDA and CDR2 is SQIVND (reference sequence). Original analysis: The assay estimated nucleated cells by amplifying reference gene primers. Assay used: immunoSEQ multiplex PCR; TCRdb lists only in-frame clones, some missing. V and J calls and clone size are those listed in that table; D and trimming were worked out from the DNA. The sample contains 150,000 to 200,000 clones, less than 85% of which appear only once. The TCR comes from a man aged 45-65 years who had recovered from COVID-19. Sequencing was performed on peripheral blood. The V call is TRBV19, the J call TRBJ2-5; 10 bases agree with TRBD1. CDR3 in amino acids: CASSTDRGRETQYF. DNA for the CDR3: TGTGCCAGTAGTACAGACAGGGGGCGGGAGACCCAGTACTTC. The entire variable domain, with the rest obtained from reference TRBV19 and TRBJ2-5, is as follows: DGGITQSPKYLFRKEGQNVTLSCEQNLNHDAMYWYRQDPGQGLRLIYYSQIVNDFQKGDIAEGYSVSREKKESFPLTVTSAQKNPTAFYLCASSTDRGRETQYFGPGTRLLVL.